This TCR beta chain was captured by sequencing in a study of post-analysis software for immune sequencing data. Broader study findings: Patients carried several TRBV segments more frequently than controls did, and TRBV5-6, TRBV5-1 and TRBV20-1 were among them.

Unique molecular identifiers were present in the TCR beta cDNA libraries. Using its own MiXCR run on the PCR reads, TCRdb lists one record per CDR3 protein. Counted here are about half a million distinct CDR3 sequences, under 55% occurring once; the ten biggest clones make up 9% to 14%. Concerning this clonotype: The antigen is undetermined.

The CDR3 totals 15 residues. J was trimmed by 3 bases and V by 4 bases; bases with no gene match: 3. Germline V gene lookup returns CDR1 SGHTA and CDR2 FQGNSA. The V gene is TRBV7-2, the J gene TRBJ1-5; 10 nucleotides line up with TRBD1. Sequences were obtained from blood. This receptor was obtained from a girl aged 10 to 17 with multiple sclerosis. The CDR3 region is CASSSGQGFNQPQHF. The CDR3 nucleotides read TGTGCCAGCAGCTCGGGACAGGGGTTCAATCAGCCCCAGCATTTT.